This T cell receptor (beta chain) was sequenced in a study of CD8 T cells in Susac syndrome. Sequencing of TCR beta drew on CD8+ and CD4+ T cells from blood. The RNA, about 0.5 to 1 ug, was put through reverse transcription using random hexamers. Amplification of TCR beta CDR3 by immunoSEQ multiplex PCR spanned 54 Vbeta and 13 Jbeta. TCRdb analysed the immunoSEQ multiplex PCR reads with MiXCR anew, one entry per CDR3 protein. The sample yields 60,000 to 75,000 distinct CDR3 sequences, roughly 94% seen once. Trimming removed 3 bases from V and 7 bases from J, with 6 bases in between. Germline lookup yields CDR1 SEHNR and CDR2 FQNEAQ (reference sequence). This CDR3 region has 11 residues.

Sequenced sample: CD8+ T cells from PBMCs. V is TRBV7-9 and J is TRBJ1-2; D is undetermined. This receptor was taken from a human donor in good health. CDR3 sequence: CASSFAGGYTF. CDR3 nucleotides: TGTGCCAGCAGCTTCGCGGGTGGCTACACCTTC.